The source of this T cell receptor (beta chain) is a study of PD-L1 blockade in urothelial cancer. In the study overall: Among blood samples, the median T cell count was about 130,000.

Each PCR had synthetic TCR analog templates added to it as a spike-in. The protocol was immunoSEQ multiplex PCR, while the TCRdb copy is restricted to in-frame clones and leaves out a portion. The data hold under 90,000 clones, with approximately 90% observed a single time. The TCR sequence derives from a man aged 55 to 70 with urothelial cancer. Sequenced here: PBMCs, sampled around atezolizumab (anti-PD-L1) treatment.

In nucleotides, the CDR3 is TGTGCCAGCAGTTACAGGACTAGCCCAGGAGTATCGGCGCAGTTCTTC. This translates into CASSYRTSPGVSAQFF. This chain uses TRBV6-5 with TRBJ2-1; 8 bases match TRBD2. CDR3 size: 16 residues. CDR1 and CDR2 (germline): MNHEY, SVGAGI. The V and J ends lost 2 bases and 12 bases, in that order; junction bases with no gene match: 15.